The 7 T cell receptor beta chains below come from one sample, sequenced in a study of control samples from healthy donors and cancer patients. The data were produced by immunoSEQ multiplex PCR, yet TCRdb's version contains in-frame clones alone and is incomplete. The sample has about 80,000 clones; roughly 91% are singletons. Specimen: blood. The receptor source for this set is a man aged 45-65 years in good health.

V and J are TRBV5-8 and TRBJ2-3; 8 positions agree with TRBD2. J was trimmed by 1 base and V by 2 bases; bases with no gene match: 3. The CDR3 runs 15 residues. From germline, CDR1 is SGHTS and CDR2 YDEGEE. The chain's CDR3 is CASSFAGGRTDTQYF. The CDR3 DNA reads as TGTGCCAGCAGCTTCGCGGGGGGTCGCACAGATACGCAGTATTTT.

The chain couples TRBV30 to TRBJ1-4; D uncertain. V gave up 2 bases and J gave up 8 bases, with 9 bases separating them. Germline lookup yields CDR1 GTSNPN and CDR2 SVGIG (reference sequence). The CDR3 loop spans 12 amino acids. CDR3 sequence: CAWSSLKEKLFF. In nucleotides, the CDR3 is TGTGCCTGGAGTTCGCTCAAGGAAAAACTGTTTTTT.

The V call is TRBV10-3, the J call TRBJ2-6, with no clear D. CDR1 is ENHRY and CDR2 is SYGVKD in the germline V gene. V lost 3 bases and J 1 base, leaving 16 bases between the germline ends. This CDR3 has 18 amino acids. The CDR3 DNA follows: TGTGCCATCAGTGATTTAGGTAATGGGGATTCTGGGGCCAACGTCCTGACTTTC. This encodes CAISDLGNGDSGANVLTF.

The J gene is TRBJ2-5, the V gene TRBV7-2; 13 positions match TRBD2. V gave up 3 bases and J gave up 6 bases; unmatched junction bases: 4. The CDR3 contains 15 residues. CDR1 and CDR2 from the germline V gene are SGHTA and FQGNSA. The CDR3 loop reads CASSFTSGGGKTQYF. The CDR3 coding sequence is TGTGCCAGCAGCTTTACTAGCGGGGGGGGGAAGACCCAGTACTTC.

This clone has only one observation. The J gene is TRBJ2-2, the V gene TRBV7-8; the match to TRBD2 covers 8 bases. There are 16 residues in the CDR3. In germline, CDR1 is SGHVS, CDR2 FQNEAQ. With V trimmed by 5 bases and J by 2 bases, 7 bases remained unmatched. As DNA, the CDR3 is TGTGCCAGCAGCCCCCAAGCGGGGGCTAACACCGGGGAGCTGTTTTTT. It encodes CASSPQAGANTGELFF.

The chain has TRBV11-2 and TRBJ1-2; D remains unclear. V gave up 1 base and J gave up 2 bases, with 17 bases separating them. Germline V gene lookup returns CDR1 SGHAT and CDR2 FQNNGV. The CDR3 loop spans 17 amino acids. The CDR3 spells CASSLALPEAQNYGYTF. For the CDR3, the DNA is TGTGCCAGCAGCTTAGCCCTCCCCGAGGCACAGAACTATGGCTACACCTTC.

V is TRBV10-1 and J is TRBJ2-3; D is possibly TRBD2 (7 bases). Trimming left V 3 bases short and J 4 bases short, with 14 bases between. The CDR3 runs 15 residues. Germline-derived CDR1 and CDR2 are WNHNN and SYGVQD (reference sequence). As DNA, the CDR3 is TGCGCCAGCAGTGATGTGGGGGGGCCATCAGATACGCAGTATTTT. This codes for CASSDVGGPSDTQYF.